This T cell receptor (beta chain) was captured in a study of blood T cell repertoires in COVID-19. This table comes from immunoSEQ multiplex PCR, and its TCRdb copy is limited to in-frame clones, with some not included. In the table there are around 190,000 clones, over 75% of which are singletons. V was pared by 2 bases and J by 6 bases, with 5 bases of the junction left unmatched. There are 14 residues in the CDR3. The germline gives CDR1 GTSNPN, CDR2 SVGIG (reference sequence). This TCR came from a man aged 65 to 79 with active or convalescent COVID-19. The chain combines TRBV30 with TRBJ2-7, with 12 bases fitting TRBD2. The sequencing input was peripheral blood. The CDR3 DNA reads TGTGCCTGGAGTTCTAGCGGGGGGGCGGCCGAGCAGTACTTC. Protein sequence: CAWSSSGGAAEQYF.